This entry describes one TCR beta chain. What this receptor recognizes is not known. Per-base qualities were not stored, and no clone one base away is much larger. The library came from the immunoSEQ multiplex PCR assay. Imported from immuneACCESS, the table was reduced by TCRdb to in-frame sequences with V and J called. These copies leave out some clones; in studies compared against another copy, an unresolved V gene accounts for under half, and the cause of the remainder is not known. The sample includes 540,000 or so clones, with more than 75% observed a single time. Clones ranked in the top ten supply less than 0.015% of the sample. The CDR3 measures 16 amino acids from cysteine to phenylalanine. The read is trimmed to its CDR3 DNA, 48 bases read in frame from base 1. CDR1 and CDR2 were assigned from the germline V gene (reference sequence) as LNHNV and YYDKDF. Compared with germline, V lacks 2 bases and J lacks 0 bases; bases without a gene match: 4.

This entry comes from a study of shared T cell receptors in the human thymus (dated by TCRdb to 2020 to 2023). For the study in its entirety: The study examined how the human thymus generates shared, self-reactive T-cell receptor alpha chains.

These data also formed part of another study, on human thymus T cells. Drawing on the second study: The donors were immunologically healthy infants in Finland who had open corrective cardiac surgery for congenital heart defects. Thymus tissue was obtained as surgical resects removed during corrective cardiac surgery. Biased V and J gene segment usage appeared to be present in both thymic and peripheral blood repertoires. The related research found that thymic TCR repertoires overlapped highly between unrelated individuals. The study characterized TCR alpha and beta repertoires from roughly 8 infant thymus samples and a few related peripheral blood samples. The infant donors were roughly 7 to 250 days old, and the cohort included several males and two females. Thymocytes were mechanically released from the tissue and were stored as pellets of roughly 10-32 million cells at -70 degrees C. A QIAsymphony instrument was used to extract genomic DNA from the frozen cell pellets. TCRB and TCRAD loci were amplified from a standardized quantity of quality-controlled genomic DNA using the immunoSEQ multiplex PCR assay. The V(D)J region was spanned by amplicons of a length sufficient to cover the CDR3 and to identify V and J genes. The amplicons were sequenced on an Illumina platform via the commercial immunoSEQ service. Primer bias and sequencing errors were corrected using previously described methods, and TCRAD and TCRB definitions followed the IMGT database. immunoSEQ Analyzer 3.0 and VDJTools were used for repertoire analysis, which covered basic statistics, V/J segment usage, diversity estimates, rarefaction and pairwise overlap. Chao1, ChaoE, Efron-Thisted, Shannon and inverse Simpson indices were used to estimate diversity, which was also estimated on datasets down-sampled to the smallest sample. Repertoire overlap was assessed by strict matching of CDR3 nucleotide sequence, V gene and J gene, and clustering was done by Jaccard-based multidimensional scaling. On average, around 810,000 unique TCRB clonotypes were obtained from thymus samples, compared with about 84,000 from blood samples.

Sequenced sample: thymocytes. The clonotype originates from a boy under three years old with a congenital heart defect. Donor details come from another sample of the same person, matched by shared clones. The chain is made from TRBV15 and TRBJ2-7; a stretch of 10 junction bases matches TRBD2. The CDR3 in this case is CATSRLAGANSYEQYF. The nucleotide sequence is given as TGTGCCACCAGCAGACTAGCGGGAGCCAACTCCTACGAGCAGTACTTC.